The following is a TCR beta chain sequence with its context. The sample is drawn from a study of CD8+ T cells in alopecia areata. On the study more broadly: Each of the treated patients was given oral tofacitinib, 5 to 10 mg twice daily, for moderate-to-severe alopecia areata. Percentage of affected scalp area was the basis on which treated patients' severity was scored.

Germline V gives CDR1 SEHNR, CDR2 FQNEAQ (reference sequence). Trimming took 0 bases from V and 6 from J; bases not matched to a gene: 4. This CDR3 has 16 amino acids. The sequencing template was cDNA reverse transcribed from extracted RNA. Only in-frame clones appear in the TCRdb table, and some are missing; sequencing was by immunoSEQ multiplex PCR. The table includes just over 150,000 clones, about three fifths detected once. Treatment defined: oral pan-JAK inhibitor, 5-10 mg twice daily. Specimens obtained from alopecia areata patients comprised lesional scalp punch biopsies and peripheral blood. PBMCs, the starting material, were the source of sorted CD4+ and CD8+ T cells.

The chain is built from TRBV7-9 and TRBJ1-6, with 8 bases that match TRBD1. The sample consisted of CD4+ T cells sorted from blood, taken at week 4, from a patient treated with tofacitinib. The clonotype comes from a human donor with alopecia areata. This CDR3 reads CASSLAVGQGNSPLHF. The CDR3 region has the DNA TGTGCCAGCAGCTTAGCGGTTGGACAGGGTAATTCACCCCTCCACTTT.